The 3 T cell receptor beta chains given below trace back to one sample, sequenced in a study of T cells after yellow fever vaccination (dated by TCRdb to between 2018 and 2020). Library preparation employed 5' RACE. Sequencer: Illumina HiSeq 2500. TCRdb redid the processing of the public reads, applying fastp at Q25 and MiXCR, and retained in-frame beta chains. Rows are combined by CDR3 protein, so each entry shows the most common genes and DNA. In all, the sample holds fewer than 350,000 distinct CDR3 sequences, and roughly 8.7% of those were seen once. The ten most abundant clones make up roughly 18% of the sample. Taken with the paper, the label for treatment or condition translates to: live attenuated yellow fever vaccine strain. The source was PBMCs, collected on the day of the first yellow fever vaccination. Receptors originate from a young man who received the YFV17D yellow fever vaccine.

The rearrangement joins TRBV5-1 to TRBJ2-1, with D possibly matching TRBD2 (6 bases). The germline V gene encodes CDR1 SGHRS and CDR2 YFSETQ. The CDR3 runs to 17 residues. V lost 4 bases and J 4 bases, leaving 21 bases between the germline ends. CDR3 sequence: CASSRGAGSGVYNEQFF. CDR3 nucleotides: TGCGCCAGCAGCCGCGGGGCGGGCAGTGGAGTTTACAATGAGCAGTTCTTC.

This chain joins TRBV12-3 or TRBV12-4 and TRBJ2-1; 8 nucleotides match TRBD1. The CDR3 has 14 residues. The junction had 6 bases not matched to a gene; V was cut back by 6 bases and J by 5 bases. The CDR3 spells CASRLGTGHNEQFF. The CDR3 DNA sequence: TGTGCCAGCAGACTCGGGACAGGCCACAATGAGCAGTTCTTC.

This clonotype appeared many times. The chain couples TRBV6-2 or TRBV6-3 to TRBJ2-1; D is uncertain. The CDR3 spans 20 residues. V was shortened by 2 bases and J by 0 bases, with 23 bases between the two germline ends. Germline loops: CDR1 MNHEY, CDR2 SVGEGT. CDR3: CASSYPSSVQYFSSYNEQFF. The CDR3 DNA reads TGTGCCAGCAGTTACCCATCATCTGTTCAATACTTTAGCTCCTACAATGAGCAGTTCTTC.